The sequence of this T cell receptor (beta chain) was determined in a study of blood T cell repertoires in COVID-19. Turning to the study itself: Material from acute and convalescent COVID-19 was sourced from the United States, Italy and Spain.

Produced via immunoSEQ multiplex PCR; TCRdb's table is partial and in-frame only. The data show 250,000 to 350,000 clones, 91% seen once. The CDR3 loop spans 19 amino acids. The V and J ends lost 4 bases and 1 base, in that order; junction bases with no gene match: 9. CDR1 SEHNR and CDR2 FQNEAQ come from the germline V gene (reference sequence). Input material: peripheral blood. The sequence was obtained from a woman in her thirties with COVID-19, enrolled during active disease. The chain joins TRBV7-9 to TRBJ2-1; 14 nucleotides agree with TRBD2. The CDR3 nucleotides read TGTGCCAGCAGCTCCCCCGGGACTAGCGGGAGTGGGTCCTACAATGAGCAGTTCTTC. Its protein product is CASSSPGTSGSGSYNEQFF.